This entry describes one T cell receptor beta chain. The antigen remains unidentified. The CDR3 is 12 residues long. V was trimmed by 5 bases and J by 5 bases, leaving 7 bases between them. Germline CDR1 and CDR2: SGHAT and FQNNGV. The table came from immunoSEQ multiplex PCR; TCRdb's copy has only in-frame clones and leaves some out. The data show about 1,900,000 clones, roughly 94% seen once. The data were taken from a study of shared clonotypes between healthy human individuals. Study observations and caveats: Sharing across four donors was seen in 4.5% to 5.5% of naive CD4 clonotypes.

Naive CD8 isolation took CD45RO-negative cells positively selected for CCR7 and excluded terminally differentiated effector memory CD45RA+ cells. The chain links TRBV11-2 to TRBJ1-5; weak D call: TRBD1 (6 bases). The source material was naive CD8+ T cells sorted from blood. This TCR was sampled from a man between 18 and 29 years old in good health. The CDR3 bases are TGTGCCAGCAGCGGGGGGCATCAGCCCCAGCATTTT. It is translated as CASSGGHQPQHF.